Each of the 32 T cell receptor beta chains below was sequenced from the same sample in a study of blood T cell repertoires in COVID-19. The data were produced by immunoSEQ multiplex PCR, yet TCRdb's version contains in-frame clones alone and is incomplete. This sample has roughly 150,000 clones, with about 91% found just once. Material: peripheral blood. These TCRs come from a human donor in a cohort sampled during active COVID-19.

The chain is built from TRBV30 and TRBJ2-1, with unresolved D. This CDR3 is 12 amino acids long. Trimming cost V 2 bases and J 6 bases, with 8 bases left between them. Germline lookup yields CDR1 GTSNPN and CDR2 SVGIG (reference sequence). CDR3 sequence: CAWSSPGNEQFF. The CDR3 DNA reads as TGTGCCTGGAGTTCTCCCGGCAATGAGCAGTTCTTC.

This clone was seen ten or more times. This chain links TRBV9 with TRBJ1-2, with TRBD1 matching 9 bases. The J segment lost 4 bases and the V segment lost 0 bases, leaving 7 bases of the junction unmatched. The CDR3 consists of 16 residues. The germline V gene encodes CDR1 SGDLS and CDR2 YYNGEE. As DNA, the CDR3 is TGTGCCAGCAGCGTAGGGGGACAGGGTCCTAGCTATGGCTACACCTTC. Its protein is CASSVGGQGPSYGYTF.

V and J are TRBV19 and TRBJ2-7; 8 bases map to TRBD1. V was pared by 4 bases and J by 4 bases, with 15 bases of the junction left unmatched. Germline CDR1 LNHDA, CDR2 SQIVND (reference sequence). The CDR3 has 17 amino acids. The CDR3: CASSTHRLDRGTYEQYF. CDR3 coding DNA: TGTGCCAGTAGTACCCACCGCCTTGACAGGGGCACGTACGAGCAGTACTTC. The full variable domain, its missing parts supplied by reference TRBV19 and TRBJ2-7, is DGGITQSPKYLFRKEGQNVTLSCEQNLNHDAMYWYRQDPGQGLRLIYYSQIVNDFQKGDIAEGYSVSREKKESFPLTVTSAQKNPTAFYLCASSTHRLDRGTYEQYFGPGTRLTVT.

V usage is TRBV3-1 (or the pseudogene TRBV3-2) and J usage is TRBJ2-7, with D possibly TRBD2 on 6 matching bases. Germline V gives CDR1 LGHDT, CDR2 YNNKEL (reference sequence). V was trimmed by 5 bases and J by 6 bases, leaving 11 bases between them. The CDR3 is 12 amino acids. In DNA form, the CDR3 reads TGTGCCAGCAGCGGGACGGAGGGCGAGCAGTACTTC. Protein product: CASSGTEGEQYF.

The chain combines TRBV13 with TRBJ2-7, with 9 bases aligning to TRBD1. Germline lookup yields CDR1 PRHDT and CDR2 FYEKMQ (reference sequence). The length of the CDR3 is 14 residues. V was clipped by 5 bases and J by 5 bases; unmatched bases: 7. As DNA, the CDR3 is TGTGCCAGCAGCCTGGGGACAGGGAGCCACGAGCAGTACTTC. Its protein is CASSLGTGSHEQYF.

The chain links TRBV6-2 or TRBV6-3 to TRBJ2-7, with 9 bases that match TRBD1. Germline V gives CDR1 MNHEY, CDR2 SVGEGT. Trimming removed 0 bases from V and 2 bases from J; junction bases left unmatched: 8. This CDR3 is built from 17 residues. DNA of the CDR3: TGTGCCAGCAGTTACTCGACAAGGACAGGGGTCACCTACGAGCAGTACTTC. It encodes CASSYSTRTGVTYEQYF.

The V call is TRBV6-5, the J call TRBJ1-2, with D maybe TRBD1 (6 bases). This CDR3 has 15 amino acids. V gave up 2 bases and J gave up 4 bases, with 14 bases separating them. CDR1 and CDR2 from the germline V gene are MNHEY and SVGAGI. In DNA form, the CDR3 reads TGTGCCAGCAGTTACCCGCAGGGGTCCCTCTATGGCTACACCTTC. Amino acids: CASSYPQGSLYGYTF.

V gene TRBV18 combines with J gene TRBJ1-3; 7 nucleotides agree with TRBD1. CDR1 and CDR2 (germline): KGHSH, LQKENI. CDR3 size: 15 residues. V was clipped by 3 bases and J by 3 bases; unmatched bases: 5. CDR3 sequence: CASSPTGDVGNTIYF. CDR3 in DNA: TGTGCCAGCTCACCTACAGGGGATGTTGGAAACACCATATATTTT.

This chain links TRBV21-1 with TRBJ2-2; TRBD1, the table's D call, lacks a check against the DNA. TRBV21-1 is tagged as a pseudogene. The CDR3 contains 21 residues. The CDR3 nucleotides are TGTGCCAGCAACCCCCTATTACTTACCCGGGACAGGGGGCGGAACACCGGGGAGCTGTTTTTT. Translated: CASNPLLLTRDRGRNTGELFF.

The chain is built from TRBV7-2 and TRBJ2-1, with 10 bases identical to TRBD2. Unmatched junction bases numbered 10, after V lost 7 bases and J lost 7 bases. CDR1 and CDR2 (germline): SGHTA, FQGNSA. The CDR3 is 15 amino acids. DNA for the CDR3: TGTGCCAGCACCCTCGGGGGAGCGGGGGGGAATGAGCAGTTCTTC. Translating it yields CASTLGGAGGNEQFF.

The V and J genes are TRBV24-1 and TRBJ2-1; D is possibly TRBD2 (6 bases). Trimming stripped 9 bases from V and 6 bases from J, with 23 bases between. The CDR3 totals 16 residues. Germline CDR1 and CDR2: KGHDR and SFDVKD. CDR3 amino acids: CATRRAAGPPVNEQFF. CDR3 sequence (DNA): TGTGCCACCCGCAGGGCAGCGGGTCCCCCGGTCAATGAGCAGTTCTTC.

The rearrangement links TRBV4-2 to TRBJ2-5; 10 nucleotides match TRBD2. Trimming cost V 0 bases and J 5 bases; bases outside gene matches: 15. CDR3 length equals 19 residues. Germline-derived CDR1 and CDR2 are LGHNA and YNFKEQ. In nucleotides, the CDR3 is TGTGCCAGCAGCCAAGATTGGATTGTACTAGCGGGACTCATGGAGACCCAGTACTTC. Its protein is CASSQDWIVLAGLMETQYF.

The V and J genes are TRBV9 and TRBJ2-7; TRBD1 matches 9 bases. V was clipped by 4 bases and J by 2 bases; unmatched bases: 7. Germline values: CDR1 SGDLS, CDR2 YYNGEE. This CDR3 comprises 15 residues. The CDR3 region has the DNA TGTGCCAGCAGCAGTAAGCGGACAGGGGCCTACGAGCAGTACTTC. Encoded protein: CASSSKRTGAYEQYF.

This chain uses TRBV6-5 with TRBJ2-2; TRBD1 aligns across 9 bases. The CDR3 spans 16 residues. Trimming removed 2 bases from V and 7 bases from J; junction bases left unmatched: 8. CDR1 and CDR2 from the germline V gene are MNHEY and SVGAGI. The CDR3, as DNA: TGTGCCAGCAGTTACGTGGGACAGGGTCCGGGCGGGGAGCTGTTTTTT. Residues: CASSYVGQGPGGELFF.

CDR3: CASSPRDAKVTGGSPLHF. CDR3 nucleotide sequence: TGTGCCAGTAGTCCCCGGGACGCGAAAGTCACGGGGGGTTCACCCCTCCACTTT. The rearrangement links TRBV19 to TRBJ1-6; perhaps TRBD1 as D (5 bases). Germline CDR1 reads LNHDA; CDR2 reads SQIVND (reference sequence). V was trimmed by 5 bases and J by 9 bases, leaving 26 bases between them. This CDR3 has 18 amino acids.

This chain connects TRBV2 to TRBJ2-7; 9 nucleotides match TRBD1. CDR1 is SNHLY and CDR2 is FYNNEI in the germline V gene. The junction had 2 bases not matched to a gene; V was cut back by 8 bases and J by 6 bases. The CDR3 is made up of 11 amino acids. CDR3 protein: CASSTGGEQYF. The DNA for the CDR3 is TGTGCCAGCTCGACAGGGGGCGAGCAGTACTTC.

V is TRBV19 and J is TRBJ2-7, with D unresolved. Per germline, CDR1 LNHDA and CDR2 SQIVND (reference sequence). V dropped 5 bases and J dropped 0 bases, with 11 bases sitting between them. This CDR3 is 14 amino acids long. CDR3: CASSPQASSYEQYF. CDR3 DNA sequence: TGTGCCAGTAGTCCCCAGGCGAGCTCCTACGAGCAGTACTTC.

This rearrangement joins TRBV30 to TRBJ2-7, with D perhaps matching TRBD1 (7 bases). V gave up 1 base and J gave up 4 bases, with 17 bases separating them. The CDR3 loop spans 15 amino acids. CDR1 is GTSNPN, CDR2 SVGIG, per germline (reference sequence). The CDR3 sequence is CAWSAPWRGQYEQYF. The CDR3 nucleotides are TGTGCCTGGAGTGCCCCCTGGAGGGGGCAGTACGAGCAGTACTTC.

The V and J genes are TRBV9 and TRBJ2-7; 7 nucleotides align to TRBD2. The junction had 8 bases not matched to a gene; V was cut back by 3 bases and J by 2 bases. The CDR3 extends over 15 amino acids. CDR1 and CDR2 (germline): SGDLS, YYNGEE. The CDR3 DNA follows: TGTGCCAGCAGCGGCCTTCCTAGCGGAACCTACGAGCAGTACTTC. Encoded protein: CASSGLPSGTYEQYF. Variable domain in full (rest from reference TRBV9 and TRBJ2-7): DSGVTQTPKHLITATGQRVTLRCSPRSGDLSVYWYQQSLDQGLQFLIQYYNGEERAKGNILERFSAQQFPDLHSELNLSSLELGDSALYFCASSGLPSGTYEQYFGPGTRLTVT.

This rearrangement joins TRBV5-4 to TRBJ2-7; maybe TRBD1 (5 bases). V was shortened by 4 bases and J by 0 bases, with 8 bases between the two germline ends. Germline V gives CDR1 SGHNT, CDR2 YYREEE (reference sequence). The length of the CDR3 is 13 residues. The CDR3 DNA reads TGTGCCAGCAGCCCAGACAGCTCCTACGAGCAGTACTTC. Its protein product is CASSPDSSYEQYF.

V and J are TRBV6-5 and TRBJ1-2, with 8 bases that match TRBD1. The junction had 8 bases not matched to a gene; V was cut back by 1 base and J by 4 bases. This CDR3 is built from 16 residues. Germline V gives CDR1 MNHEY, CDR2 SVGAGI. As DNA, the CDR3 is TGTGCCAGCAGTTACTACCGGACAGGGAGCAGCTATGGCTACACCTTC. Translating it yields CASSYYRTGSSYGYTF.

The chain links TRBV2 to TRBJ2-2; perhaps TRBD1 as D (5 bases). The CDR3 is made up of 15 amino acids. Deletions cut 6 bases from V and 4 bases from J, with 15 bases between. The germline CDR1 and CDR2 sequences are SNHLY and FYNNEI. CDR3 amino acids: CASRGLDGATGELFF. In DNA, the CDR3 is TGTGCCAGCAGGGGGCTGGACGGTGCCACCGGGGAGCTGTTTTTT.

The chain carries TRBV12-3 or TRBV12-4 and TRBJ1-3; weak D call: TRBD1 (6 bases). Trimming left V 2 bases short and J 13 bases short, with 15 bases between. CDR3 length equals 13 residues. CDR3 in DNA: TGTGCCAGCAGTTTATCTCGGGCAGGGGTGATATATTTT. As protein: CASSLSRAGVIYF.

The chain uses TRBV6-2 or TRBV6-3 and TRBJ2-7; D is ambiguous. There are 11 residues in the CDR3. The V gene's germline CDR1 is MNHEY and CDR2 SVGEGT. V lost 5 bases to trimming and J lost 4 bases, with 6 bases between them. As DNA, the CDR3 is TGTGCCAGCAGTGTTATATACGAGCAGTACTTC. It translates to CASSVIYEQYF.

The V gene is TRBV28, the J gene TRBJ2-1, with 8 bases fitting TRBD2. Germline CDR1 is MDHEN and CDR2 is SYDVKM. J was trimmed by 2 bases and V by 8 bases; bases with no gene match: 11. The CDR3 covers 16 residues. CDR3 sequence (DNA): TGTGCCAGCTGGAACTTGGGGCGGGGGGCCTACAATGAGCAGTTCTTC. Translating it yields CASWNLGRGAYNEQFF.

This chain uses TRBV18 with TRBJ1-4; 7 bases fit TRBD1. CDR3 length: 16 residues. V trimming: 3 bases; J trimming: 0 bases; junction bases outside the gene matches: 4. Germline CDR1 reads KGHSH; CDR2 reads LQKENI. CDR3 sequence: CASSPGQRSTNEKLFF. The CDR3, as DNA: TGTGCCAGCTCACCGGGACAGCGTTCAACTAATGAAAAACTGTTTTTT.

J is TRBJ1-5 and V is TRBV7-8, with TRBD1 matching over 11 bases. The CDR3 runs to 17 residues. V lost 3 bases and J lost 1; bases outside the gene matches: 5. Per germline, CDR1 SGHVS and CDR2 FQNEAQ. CDR3 residues: CASSFRTGGRSNQPQHF. CDR3 bases: TGTGCCAGCAGCTTTCGGACAGGGGGCCGGAGCAATCAGCCCCAGCATTTT.

The V call is TRBV2, the J call TRBJ1-1; D perhaps matches TRBD1 (5 bases). The CDR3 is made up of 14 amino acids. Trimming left V 3 bases short and J 5 bases short, with 13 bases between. Germline V lookup: CDR1 SNHLY, CDR2 FYNNEI. The CDR3, as DNA: TGTGCCAGCAGTGATCAGGGTGGATTGACTGAAGCTTTCTTT. Amino acids: CASSDQGGLTEAFF.

This CDR3 is CASSEVEFEDMTGELFF. CDR3 DNA sequence: TGTGCCAGCAGTGAAGTCGAGTTCGAGGATATGACCGGGGAGCTGTTTTTT. The V and J genes are TRBV6-1 and TRBJ2-2; unclear D gene. The V and J ends lost 1 base and 5 bases respectively, with 17 bases between them. CDR1 is MNHNS, CDR2 SASEGT, per germline. This CDR3 has 17 residues.

This clone was counted a single time. This chain joins TRBV10-3 and TRBJ2-3, with D unclear. Germline CDR1 reads ENHRY; CDR2 reads SYGVKD. The V end was cut by 1 base, the J end by 5 bases, with 4 bases between. The CDR3 loop spans 12 amino acids. CDR3 nucleotide sequence: TGTGCCATCAGTGAGTACAGAGATACGCAGTATTTT. Amino acids: CAISEYRDTQYF.

The chain uses TRBV5-1 and TRBJ2-7; maybe TRBD2 (6 bases). V was shortened by 4 bases and J by 7 bases, with 18 bases between the two germline ends. Per the germline V gene, CDR1 is SGHRS and CDR2 is YFSETQ. The CDR3 contains 14 residues. CDR3 in amino acids: CASSLEGRVGEQYF. The CDR3 DNA reads TGCGCCAGCAGCCTGGAGGGCAGGGTGGGGGAGCAGTACTTC.

The chain combines TRBV7-2 with TRBJ2-7; the match to TRBD2 covers 7 bases. Trimming took 5 bases from V and 4 from J; bases not matched to a gene: 5. The CDR3 spans 13 residues. Germline V gives CDR1 SGHTA, CDR2 FQGNSA. The CDR3 reads CASSPSGPYEQYF. For the CDR3, the DNA is TGTGCCAGCAGCCCTAGCGGACCTTACGAGCAGTACTTC.